Following are 24 T cell receptor beta chains from one sample sequenced in a study of T cells in Graves' hyperthyroidism and ophthalmopathy (dated by TCRdb to the late 2010s). Receptor amplification or capture employed multiplex PCR. TCRdb names Illumina HiSeq 2000 as the instrument used. The TCR beta CDR3 regions were amplified from RNA transcripts. The TCR CDR3 was subjected to a first round of RT-PCR using the HTBI primer set and the Qiagen OneStep RT-PCR kit. Starting from the raw public reads, TCRdb applied fastp trimming at Q25, assembled clones with MiXCR and retained in-frame beta chains. Each entry is one CDR3 protein sequence, shown with its most common DNA and genes. In this sample the table shows about 420,000 distinct CDR3 sequences, roughly an eighth of which occur a single time. Around 5.3% of the sample is held by the ten biggest clonotypes. Sample: blood. These receptors were taken from a woman between 18 and 29 years old with Graves' hyperthyroidism.

This clonotype was seen many times. The genes are TRBV27 and TRBJ1-1; 7 bases line up with TRBD1. Germline CDR1 is MNHEY and CDR2 is SMNVEV (reference sequence). CDR3 length: 15 amino acids. Trimming at V came to 4 bases and at J to 5 bases, leaving 10 bases not matched to a gene. For the CDR3, the DNA is TGTGCCAGCAGTTCCGACAGGGTTTCAGGGACTGAAGCTTTCTTT. It encodes CASSSDRVSGTEAFF.

In its sample, this clonotype was seen many times. DNA of the CDR3: TGTGCTAGTGGTTTGGTACAGGCAGATGGCGGGAACACTGAAGCTTTCTTT. Translated: CASGLVQADGGNTEAFF. The rearrangement uses TRBV12-5 and TRBJ1-1, with D possibly matching TRBD1 (5 bases). The germline gives CDR1 LGHNT, CDR2 FRNRAP. The CDR3 runs to 17 residues. With 0 bases removed from V and 1 base from J, the gap between germline ends came to 15 bases.

This clonotype was counted many times. J is TRBJ2-1 and V is TRBV28; 8 nucleotides match TRBD2. V lost 5 bases to trimming and J lost 7 bases; unmatched junction nucleotides: 4. Germline loops: CDR1 MDHEN, CDR2 SYDVKM. The CDR3 covers 13 residues. CDR3 region: CASSERERNEQFF. The DNA of the CDR3 is TGTGCCAGCAGTGAGCGGGAGAGGAATGAGCAGTTCTTC.

The chain has TRBV7-9 and TRBJ1-2; D is ambiguous. The CDR3 totals 13 residues. V lost 5 bases and J 1 base, leaving 8 bases between the germline ends. CDR1 and CDR2 (germline): SEHNR, FQNEAQ (reference sequence). CDR3 DNA: TGTGCCAGCAGCACGGGTCTTAACTATGGCTACACCTTC. It specifies CASSTGLNYGYTF.

The sample holds a few counts of this clonotype. A much larger clone lies a single base off, so this may be a read error. The chain recombines TRBV6-5 with TRBJ2-7; 10 bases fit TRBD1. Germline CDR1 and CDR2: MNHEY and SVGAGI. J was trimmed by 2 bases and V by 4 bases; bases with no gene match: 2. The CDR3 has 14 amino acids. The CDR3 region has the DNA TGTGCCAGCAGTTTGGACAGGGGGACCTACGAGCAGTACTTC. This sequence encodes CASSLDRGTYEQYF.

There are a few counts of this clonotype. The gene calls are TRBV19 and TRBJ2-2; 8 nucleotides line up with TRBD1. CDR1 and CDR2 (germline): LNHDA, SQIVND (reference sequence). With 3 bases clipped from V and 6 bases from J, the junction kept 6 bases outside the gene matches. This CDR3 spans 15 amino acids. Here the CDR3 DNA reads TGTGCCAGTAGTATGTCCCGGGACAGGCCCGGGGAGCTGTTTTTT. Protein sequence: CASSMSRDRPGELFF.

This clonotype came up many times. The chain recombines TRBV28 with TRBJ2-1; 10 bases agree with TRBD2. CDR1 is MDHEN, CDR2 SYDVKM, per germline. V lost 6 bases and J lost 2; bases outside the gene matches: 7. The length of the CDR3 is 16 residues. The chain's CDR3 is CASRFGAGGPYNEQFF. CDR3 DNA sequence: TGTGCCAGCAGGTTCGGAGCGGGAGGGCCCTACAATGAGCAGTTCTTC.

Note on this clonotype: With a much larger clone just one base away, this may be a read error. The chain has TRBV20-1 and TRBJ2-7, with TRBD2 identical over 7 bases. The germline V gene encodes CDR1 DFQATT and CDR2 SNEGSKA (reference sequence). The CDR3 sequence is 14 residues long. The trim removed 3 bases at V and 1 base at J, leaving 6 bases unmatched. CDR3 region: CSASGLAESYEQYF. The CDR3 DNA sequence: TGCAGTGCTAGCGGCCTAGCGGAATCCTACGAGCAGTACTTC.

This clonotype came up many times. V is TRBV27 and J is TRBJ2-4; perhaps TRBD2 as D (5 bases). The CDR3 loop spans 13 amino acids. V was cut by 6 bases and J by 9 bases, with 15 bases left in between. Germline lookup yields CDR1 MNHEY and CDR2 SMNVEV (reference sequence). In nucleotides, the CDR3 is TGTGCCAGCAGGGACTCCCTAAGAGGCATTCAGTACTTC. Protein sequence: CASRDSLRGIQYF.

Only a few counts were recorded for this clonotype. The chain combines TRBV6-2 or TRBV6-3 with TRBJ2-1, with TRBD2 matching 12 bases. This CDR3 comprises 18 residues. Germline CDR1 MNHEY, CDR2 SVGEGT. J lost 4 bases, V lost 5 bases, and 12 bases had no gene match. The CDR3 coding sequence is TGTGCCAGCAGTGTGCCTAGCGGGAGGGCCCGGGCTTACAATGAGCAGTTCTTC. Translating it yields CASSVPSGRARAYNEQFF.

This chain uses TRBV20-1 with TRBJ2-3, with 9 positions matching TRBD1. This CDR3 is 15 amino acids long. The V gene's germline CDR1 is DFQATT and CDR2 SNEGSKA (reference sequence). With 6 bases clipped from V and 5 bases from J, the junction kept 12 bases outside the gene matches. Here the CDR3 reads CSANRGRGFGDTQYF. The CDR3 DNA sequence: TGCAGTGCCAACAGGGGGCGAGGGTTTGGAGATACGCAGTATTTT.

This clonotype was seen repeatedly, ten times or more. The genes are TRBV20-1 and TRBJ1-5, with D unclear. V was trimmed by 1 base and J by 4 bases, leaving 26 bases between them. Germline assignment: CDR1 DFQATT and CDR2 SNEGSKA (reference sequence). This CDR3 is 19 amino acids long. The CDR3 DNA follows: TGCAGTGCTAGAGTCAAGGGAGACCTCAAAAAACGACTTAATCAGCCCCAGCATTTT. Protein: CSARVKGDLKKRLNQPQHF.

The V call is TRBV5-4, the J call TRBJ1-4; the D gene is possibly TRBD1 (5 bases). Per germline, CDR1 SGHNT and CDR2 YYREEE (reference sequence). The V gene lost 0 bases and the J gene lost 3 bases, with 6 bases spanning the gap. The CDR3 spans 14 residues. The CDR3 loop reads CASSLVGANEKLFF. CDR3 sequence (DNA): TGTGCCAGCAGCTTGGTGGGGGCTAATGAAAAACTGTTTTTT.

The chain joins TRBV5-4 to TRBJ2-7; 14 bases are shared with TRBD2. Germline CDR1 SGHNT, CDR2 YYREEE (reference sequence). The CDR3 totals 16 residues. V lost 4 bases, J lost 3 bases, and 6 bases stayed unmatched. DNA for the CDR3: TGTGCCAGCAGCCCTGGGACTAGCGGGAGCTTCTACGAGCAGTACTTC. Translating gives CASSPGTSGSFYEQYF.

This clonotype was detected only a few times. The chain links TRBV5-4 to TRBJ1-4, with TRBD1 matching 7 bases. Germline lookup yields CDR1 SGHNT and CDR2 YYREEE (reference sequence). The CDR3 has 17 amino acids. The V segment lost 4 bases and the J segment 3 bases; nucleotides outside the gene matches: 12. Here the CDR3 DNA reads TGTGCCAGCAGCGAGCGCAGGGGGAATGGGCCTAATGAAAAACTGTTTTTT. This gives the protein CASSERRGNGPNEKLFF.

The table lists this clonotype with many counts. V usage is TRBV28 and J usage is TRBJ2-3; 8 positions match TRBD2. J lost 1 base, V lost 6 bases, and 6 bases had no gene match. The CDR3 contains 15 residues. The germline V gene encodes CDR1 MDHEN and CDR2 SYDVKM. CDR3 in amino acids: CASRKAGVRTDTQYF. Written as DNA, the CDR3 is TGTGCCAGCAGGAAAGCGGGAGTTCGCACAGATACGCAGTATTTT.

This clonotype was seen at least ten times. The chain links TRBV11-2 to TRBJ2-1; no clear D gene. Trimming pared 1 base from V and 2 bases from J, leaving 9 bases between. CDR3 length: 15 amino acids. Germline V gene sequence: CDR1 SGHAT, CDR2 FQNNGV. This chain's CDR3 is CASSLVPRTYNEQFF. The CDR3 DNA reads as TGTGCCAGCAGCTTAGTACCGCGCACCTACAATGAGCAGTTCTTC.

In this sample, this clonotype turned up many times. The gene calls are TRBV7-2 and TRBJ2-1; no clear D. CDR3 size: 15 residues. Trimming shortened V by 1 base and J by 4 bases, and 11 bases separated the two germline ends. Per germline, CDR1 SGHTA and CDR2 FQGNSA. This CDR3 reads CASSLGFAGYNEQFF. In DNA form, the CDR3 reads TGTGCCAGCAGCTTAGGCTTTGCCGGTTACAATGAGCAGTTCTTC.

This clonotype has ten or more counts. This chain connects TRBV7-8 to TRBJ1-6, with D unresolved. CDR3 length equals 17 residues. Trimming shortened V by 0 bases and J by 2 bases, and 11 bases separated the two germline ends. Germline V lookup: CDR1 SGHVS, CDR2 FQNEAQ. CDR3 loop: CASSLALRETYNSPLHF. CDR3 nucleotide sequence: TGTGCCAGCAGCTTAGCGCTACGGGAAACCTATAATTCACCCCTCCACTTT.

This clonotype showed up many times. CDR3 in amino acids: CASSITSGKANEQFF. CDR3 bases: TGTGCCAGCAGCATTACTAGCGGGAAGGCCAATGAGCAGTTCTTC. The J gene is TRBJ2-1, the V gene TRBV7-3, with TRBD2 identical over 10 bases. This CDR3 region has 15 residues. The V and J ends lost 5 bases and 6 bases, in that order; junction bases with no gene match: 7. The germline gives CDR1 SGHTA, CDR2 FQGTGA.

Many counts were recorded for this clonotype. The CDR3 coding sequence is TGTGCCAGCTCACCACGGGTGGACACTGAAGCTTTCTTT. It yields the protein CASSPRVDTEAFF. The rearrangement joins TRBV18 to TRBJ1-1; D ambiguous. CDR3 length: 13 residues. Germline V gives CDR1 KGHSH, CDR2 LQKENI. The V end lost 1 base, the J end lost 3 bases, and 6 bases lay between the germline ends.

This chain uses TRBV19 with TRBJ2-2; D is unclear. This CDR3 comprises 17 residues. V lost 5 bases, J lost 5 bases, and 21 bases lay in between. The V gene's germline CDR1 is LNHDA and CDR2 SQIVND (reference sequence). CDR3 amino acids: CASSLFPPVLGTGELFF. The CDR3 DNA sequence: TGTGCCAGTAGTTTATTCCCGCCGGTCTTGGGAACCGGGGAGCTGTTTTTT.

This clonotype occurred many times. This chain joins TRBV24-1 and TRBJ2-1; tentatively, D is TRBD2 (6 bases). CDR3 length: 14 residues. Germline V gene sequence: CDR1 KGHDR, CDR2 SFDVKD. V gave up 5 bases and J gave up 3 bases, with 10 bases separating them. The CDR3 nucleotides are TGTGCCACCAGTGGGGACTCTCTCTACAATGAGCAGTTCTTC. Protein: CATSGDSLYNEQFF.

This chain joins TRBV29-1 and TRBJ2-7; 7 bases align to TRBD1. This CDR3 is built from 15 residues. Per germline, CDR1 SQVTM and CDR2 ANQGSEA. V dropped 0 bases and J dropped 3; count of bases not matched to a gene: 8. CDR3 coding DNA: TGCAGCGTTGAAGATCCTCGGGCAGGGGGCTACGAGCAGTACTTC. It is translated as CSVEDPRAGGYEQYF.